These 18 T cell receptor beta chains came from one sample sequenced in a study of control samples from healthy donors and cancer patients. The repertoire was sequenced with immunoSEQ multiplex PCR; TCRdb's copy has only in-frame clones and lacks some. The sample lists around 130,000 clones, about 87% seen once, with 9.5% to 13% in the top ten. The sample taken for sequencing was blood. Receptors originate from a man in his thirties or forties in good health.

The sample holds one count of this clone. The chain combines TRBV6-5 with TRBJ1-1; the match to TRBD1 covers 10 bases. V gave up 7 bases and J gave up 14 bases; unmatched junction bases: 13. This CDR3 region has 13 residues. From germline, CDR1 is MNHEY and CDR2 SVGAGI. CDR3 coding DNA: TGTGCCAGCACTAAGACAGGGGGCGGGAGGAGATTCTTT. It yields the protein CASTKTGGGRRFF.

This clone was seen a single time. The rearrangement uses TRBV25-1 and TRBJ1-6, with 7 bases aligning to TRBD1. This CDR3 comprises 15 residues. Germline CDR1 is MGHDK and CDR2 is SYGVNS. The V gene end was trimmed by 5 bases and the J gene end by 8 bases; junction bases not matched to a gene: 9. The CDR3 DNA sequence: TGTGCCAGCAGTTTTATAACAGGGGACGATTCACCCCTCCACTTT. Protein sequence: CASSFITGDDSPLHF.

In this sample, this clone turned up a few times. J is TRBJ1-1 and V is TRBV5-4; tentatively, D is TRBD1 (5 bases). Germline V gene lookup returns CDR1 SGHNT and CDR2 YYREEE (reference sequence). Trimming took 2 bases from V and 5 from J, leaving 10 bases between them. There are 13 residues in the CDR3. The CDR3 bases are TGTGCCAGCAGCTTAACACAGGAGACTGAAGCTTTCTTT. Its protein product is CASSLTQETEAFF.

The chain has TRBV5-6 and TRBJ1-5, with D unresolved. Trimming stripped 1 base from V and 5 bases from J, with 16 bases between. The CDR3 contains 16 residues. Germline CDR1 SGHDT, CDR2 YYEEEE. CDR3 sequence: CASSLLRGSDDQPQHF. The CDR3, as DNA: TGTGCCAGCAGCTTGTTACGGGGATCCGACGATCAGCCCCAGCATTTT.

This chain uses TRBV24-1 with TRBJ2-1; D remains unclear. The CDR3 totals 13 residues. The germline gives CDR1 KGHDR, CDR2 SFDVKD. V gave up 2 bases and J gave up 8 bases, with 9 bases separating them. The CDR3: CATSDSPRDEQFF. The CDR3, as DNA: TGTGCCACCAGTGATTCCCCTCGGGATGAGCAGTTCTTC.

Written as DNA, the CDR3 is TGTGCCAGCAGTGAAGATAGGACCCAGTACTTC. Protein: CASSEDRTQYF. The rearrangement uses TRBV2 and TRBJ2-5, with D unclear. CDR3 length equals 11 residues. V lost 1 base to trimming and J lost 7 bases, with 4 bases between them. Germline V gives CDR1 SNHLY, CDR2 FYNNEI.

CDR3 residues: CASSLGLSTVNNYGYTF. The CDR3 bases are TGCGCCAGCAGCTTGGGGCTCAGTACTGTTAATAACTATGGCTACACCTTC. The chain joins TRBV5-1 to TRBJ1-2; D gene unclear. The germline V gene has CDR1 SGHRS and CDR2 YFSETQ. Trimming cost V 0 bases and J 1 base, with 16 bases left between them. This CDR3 is built from 17 residues.

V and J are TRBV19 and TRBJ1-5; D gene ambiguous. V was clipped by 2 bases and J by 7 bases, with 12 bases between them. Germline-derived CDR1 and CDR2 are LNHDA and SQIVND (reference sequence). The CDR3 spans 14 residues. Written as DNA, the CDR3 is TGTGCCAGTAGTATACCGGGAGTGAGCCAGCCCCAGCATTTT. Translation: CASSIPGVSQPQHF.

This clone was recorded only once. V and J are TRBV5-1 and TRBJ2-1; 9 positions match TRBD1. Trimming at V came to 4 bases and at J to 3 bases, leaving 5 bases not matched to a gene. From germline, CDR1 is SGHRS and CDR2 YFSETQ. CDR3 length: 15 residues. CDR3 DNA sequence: TGCGCCAGCAGCCCCGGGACAGGGTACTACAATGAGCAGTTCTTC. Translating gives CASSPGTGYYNEQFF.

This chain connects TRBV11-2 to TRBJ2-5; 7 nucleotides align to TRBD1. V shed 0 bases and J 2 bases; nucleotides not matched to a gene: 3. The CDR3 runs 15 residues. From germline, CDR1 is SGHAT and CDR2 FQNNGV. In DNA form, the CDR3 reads TGTGCCAGCAGCTTAGATCCAGGGGGTCAAGAGACCCAGTACTTC. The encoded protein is CASSLDPGGQETQYF.

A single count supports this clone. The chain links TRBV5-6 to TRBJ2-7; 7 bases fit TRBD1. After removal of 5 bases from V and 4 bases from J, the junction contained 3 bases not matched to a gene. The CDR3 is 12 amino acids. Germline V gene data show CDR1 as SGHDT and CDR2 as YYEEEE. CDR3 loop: CASRKQGYEQYV. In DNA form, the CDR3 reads TGTGCCAGCAGGAAACAGGGGTACGAGCAGTACGTC.

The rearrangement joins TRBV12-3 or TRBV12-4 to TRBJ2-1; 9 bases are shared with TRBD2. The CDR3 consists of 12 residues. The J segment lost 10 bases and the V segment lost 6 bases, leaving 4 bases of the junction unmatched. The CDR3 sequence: CASSPAGGEQFF. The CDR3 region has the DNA TGTGCCAGCAGCCCAGCGGGGGGCGAGCAGTTCTTC.

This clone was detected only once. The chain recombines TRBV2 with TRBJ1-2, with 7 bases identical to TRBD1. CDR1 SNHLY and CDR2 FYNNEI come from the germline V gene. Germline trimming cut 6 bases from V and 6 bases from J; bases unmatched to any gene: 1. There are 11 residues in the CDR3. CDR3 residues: CASSDRDGYTF. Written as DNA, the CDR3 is TGTGCCAGCAGCGACAGGGATGGCTACACCTTC.

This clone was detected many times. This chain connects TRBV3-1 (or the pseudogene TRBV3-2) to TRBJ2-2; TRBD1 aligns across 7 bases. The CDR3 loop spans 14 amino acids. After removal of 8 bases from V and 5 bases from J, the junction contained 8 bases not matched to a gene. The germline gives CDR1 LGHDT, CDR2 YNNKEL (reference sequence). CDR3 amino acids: CASQDRVSTGELFF. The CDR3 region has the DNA TGTGCCAGCCAAGACAGGGTTTCAACCGGGGAGCTGTTTTTT.

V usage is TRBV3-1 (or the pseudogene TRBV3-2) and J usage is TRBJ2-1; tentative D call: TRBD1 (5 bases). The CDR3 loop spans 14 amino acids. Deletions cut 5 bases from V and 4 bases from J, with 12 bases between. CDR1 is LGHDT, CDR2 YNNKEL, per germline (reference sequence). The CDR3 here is CASSVTVFYNEQFF. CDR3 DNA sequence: TGTGCCAGCAGCGTGACAGTATTTTACAATGAGCAGTTCTTC.

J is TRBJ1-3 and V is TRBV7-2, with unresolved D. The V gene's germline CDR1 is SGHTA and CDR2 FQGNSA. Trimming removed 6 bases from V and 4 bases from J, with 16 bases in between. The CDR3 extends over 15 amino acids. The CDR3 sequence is CASRSLEKAGNTIYF. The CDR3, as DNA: TGTGCCAGCAGGTCGCTGGAGAAGGCCGGAAACACCATATATTTT. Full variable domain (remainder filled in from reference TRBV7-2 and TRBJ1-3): GAGVSQSPSNKVTEKGKDVELRCDPISGHTALYWYRQSLGQGLEFLIYFQGNSAPDKSGLPSDRFSAERTGGSVSTLTIQRTQQEDSAVYLCASRSLEKAGNTIYFGEGSWLTVV.

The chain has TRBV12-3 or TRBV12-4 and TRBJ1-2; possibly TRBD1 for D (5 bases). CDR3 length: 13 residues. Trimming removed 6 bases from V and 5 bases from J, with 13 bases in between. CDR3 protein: CASSPQGSYGYTF. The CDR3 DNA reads TGTGCCAGCAGCCCGCAGGGTAGTTATGGCTACACCTTC.

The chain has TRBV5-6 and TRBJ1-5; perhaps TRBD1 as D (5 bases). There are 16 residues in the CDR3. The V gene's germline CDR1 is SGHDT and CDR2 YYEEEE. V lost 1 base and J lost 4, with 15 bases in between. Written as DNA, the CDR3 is TGTGCCAGCAGCTTGACGGGGCGGGGAGCGAATCAGCCCCAGCATTTT. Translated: CASSLTGRGANQPQHF.